This entry lists 23 T cell receptor beta chains sequenced from one sample in a study of blood T cell repertoires in COVID-19. Profiled with immunoSEQ multiplex PCR; TCRdb holds only in-frame clones, not every one. Among about 170,000 clones listed, approximately 84% were seen once. The specimen sequenced was peripheral blood. The origin of the receptors is a middle-aged man who had recovered from COVID-19.

This clone occurred once. The rearrangement links TRBV27 to TRBJ1-4; TRBD1 is a possible D gene (6 bases). The CDR3 covers 13 residues. The germline V gene has CDR1 MNHEY and CDR2 SMNVEV (reference sequence). Trimming took off 5 bases at V and 4 bases at J, with 8 bases between the two ends. CDR3 bases: TGTGCCAGCAGTGGGACATATAATGAAAAACTGTTTTTT. It yields the protein CASSGTYNEKLFF.

The chain has TRBV2 and TRBJ2-1; 10 bases are shared with TRBD2. Germline values: CDR1 SNHLY, CDR2 FYNNEI. V shed 5 bases and J 7 bases; nucleotides not matched to a gene: 11. The CDR3 covers 16 residues. The CDR3 bases are TGTGCCAGCAGTTCCAGGCTAGCGGGAGTGGGGAATGAGCAGTTCTTC. Protein sequence: CASSSRLAGVGNEQFF. Supplemented by reference TRBV2 and TRBJ2-1, the full variable domain reads EPEVTQTPSHQVTQMGQEVILRCVPISNHLYFYWYRQILGQKVEFLVSFYNNEISEKSEIFDDQFSVERPDGSNFTLKIRSTKLEDSAMYFCASSSRLAGVGNEQFFGPGTRLTVL.

This clone was seen just once. Other nucleotide sequences from this sample produce the same CDR3. V usage is TRBV27 and J usage is TRBJ1-2; D is possibly TRBD1 (6 bases). CDR3 length: 13 amino acids. Trimming removed 4 bases from V and 6 bases from J, with 12 bases in between. CDR1 MNHEY and CDR2 SMNVEV come from the germline V gene (reference sequence). CDR3 loop: CASSSGDRDGYTF. CDR3 DNA sequence: TGTGCCAGCAGTTCAGGGGACCGGGATGGCTACACCTTC.

The chain links TRBV6-6 to TRBJ2-1; tentative D call: TRBD2 (6 bases). This CDR3 is built from 13 residues. The V gene's germline CDR1 is MNHNY and CDR2 SVGAGI (reference sequence). With 5 bases removed from V and 3 bases from J, the gap between germline ends came to 8 bases. The CDR3 loop reads CASSISGYNEQFF. The CDR3 DNA follows: TGTGCCAGCAGTATTAGCGGCTACAATGAGCAGTTCTTC.

V usage is TRBV6-2 or TRBV6-3 and J usage is TRBJ2-7; 10 bases fit TRBD2. Germline trimming cut 2 bases from V and 7 bases from J; bases unmatched to any gene: 8. Germline V gene sequence: CDR1 MNHEY, CDR2 SVGEGT. The CDR3 has 15 residues. The CDR3 loop is CASSYKAGGPREQYF. DNA of the CDR3: TGTGCCAGCAGTTACAAAGCGGGGGGGCCGCGGGAGCAGTACTTC.

CDR3 sequence reads: CASSLTWRGSPLHF. The DNA of the CDR3 is TGTGCCAGCAGCTTAACGTGGCGGGGTTCACCCCTCCACTTT. The chain links TRBV7-8 to TRBJ1-6; D is uncertain. The germline V gene encodes CDR1 SGHVS and CDR2 FQNEAQ. The CDR3 has 14 residues. The V end lost 2 bases, the J end lost 9 bases, and 11 bases lay between the germline ends.

This clone was picked up a small number of times. The rearrangement joins TRBV19 to TRBJ1-1; D perhaps matches TRBD1 (5 bases). Germline CDR1 LNHDA, CDR2 SQIVND (reference sequence). This CDR3 spans 15 amino acids. V lost 6 bases and J 4 bases, leaving 18 bases between the germline ends. The CDR3: CASRRRDDRGTEAFF. The CDR3, as DNA: TGTGCCAGTAGACGTAGGGATGATAGGGGCACTGAAGCTTTCTTT.

The chain recombines TRBV29-1 with TRBJ2-4, with 9 bases fitting TRBD1. The CDR3 is made up of 14 amino acids. CDR1 is SQVTM, CDR2 ANQGSEA, per germline. V was pared by 7 bases and J by 0 bases, with 4 bases of the junction left unmatched. The CDR3 region has the DNA TGCAGCGCAACAGGGGGCGAAGCCAAAAACATTCAGTACTTC. Its protein product is CSATGGEAKNIQYF.

V usage is TRBV5-6 and J usage is TRBJ1-2, with 8 bases that match TRBD1. The CDR3 runs to 16 residues. CDR1 is SGHDT, CDR2 YYEEEE, per germline. V lost 3 bases to trimming and J lost 3 bases; unmatched junction nucleotides: 10. The DNA for the CDR3 is TGTGCCAGCAGCTACGTACTACAGGGGGGAGACTATGGCTACACCTTC. Translating gives CASSYVLQGGDYGYTF. The full variable domain, completed using reference TRBV5-6 and TRBJ1-2, is DAGVTQSPTHLIKTRGQQVTLRCSPKSGHDTVSWYQQALGQGPQFIFQYYEEEERQRGNFPDRFSGHQFPNYSSELNVNALLLGDSALYLCASSYVLQGGDYGYTFGSGTRLTVV.

The chain couples TRBV2 to TRBJ1-2, with TRBD1 identical over 7 bases. Germline V gene data show CDR1 as SNHLY and CDR2 as FYNNEI. Trimming at V came to 5 bases and at J to 3 bases, leaving 12 bases not matched to a gene. This CDR3 has 16 amino acids. The CDR3 protein is CASSIQGGGPYYGYTF. CDR3 DNA sequence: TGTGCCAGCAGTATCCAGGGGGGAGGACCTTACTATGGCTACACCTTC.

This chain joins TRBV4-1 and TRBJ1-1; 7 bases align to TRBD1. This CDR3 contains 17 residues. The germline V gene encodes CDR1 MGHRA and CDR2 YSYEKL. Trimming took 3 bases from V and 5 from J; bases not matched to a gene: 15. CDR3 sequence reads: CASSQLGGLASYTEAFF. The DNA of the CDR3 is TGCGCCAGCAGCCAGTTAGGGGGCCTAGCCTCGTATACTGAAGCTTTCTTT.

The rearrangement joins TRBV2 to TRBJ1-4, with a possible D match to TRBD1 (6 bases). The CDR3 totals 15 residues. Trimming stripped 4 bases from V and 4 bases from J, with 13 bases between. The germline gives CDR1 SNHLY, CDR2 FYNNEI. In DNA form, the CDR3 reads TGTGCCAGCAGTGCAACAGGGTCGGATAATGAAAAACTGTTTTTT. It codes for CASSATGSDNEKLFF.

The J gene is TRBJ1-3, the V gene TRBV7-9; maybe TRBD1 (5 bases). This CDR3 spans 15 amino acids. Looked up from germline, CDR1 is SEHNR and CDR2 is FQNEAQ (reference sequence). Deletions cut 2 bases from V and 3 bases from J, with 11 bases between. In DNA, the CDR3 is TGTGCCAGCAGCTTAAGCGGGGGTGTTGGAAACACCATATATTTT. Its translation: CASSLSGGVGNTIYF.

V usage is TRBV6-1 and J usage is TRBJ1-2; D unresolved. The CDR3 consists of 14 residues. Trimming took 1 base from V and 5 from J, leaving 11 bases between them. Germline CDR1 and CDR2: MNHNS and SASEGT. CDR3 nucleotide sequence: TGTGCCAGCAGTGAAGGAGGAGACGCTTATGGCTACACCTTC. Protein: CASSEGGDAYGYTF.

This clone was counted only a few times. The chain couples TRBV9 to TRBJ1-6; TRBD1 might be the D (6 bases). V dropped 4 bases and J dropped 10 bases, with 18 bases sitting between them. CDR1 is SGDLS and CDR2 is YYNGEE in the germline V gene. The CDR3 covers 15 residues. Here the CDR3 DNA reads TGTGCCAGCAGCCCGGGGGGGCTCCAGGGCTCACCCCTCCACTTT. It translates to CASSPGGLQGSPLHF.

The V gene is TRBV30, the J gene TRBJ1-2, with TRBD1 matching 8 bases. The V gene's germline CDR1 is GTSNPN and CDR2 SVGIG (reference sequence). The CDR3 spans 12 residues. The V segment lost 3 bases and the J segment 6 bases; nucleotides outside the gene matches: 3. CDR3 loop: CAWRADRDGYTF. The DNA for the CDR3 is TGTGCCTGGAGGGCGGACAGGGATGGCTACACCTTC.

As DNA, the CDR3 is TGCGCCAGCAGCCAAGTTGCTGGACAGGGCTATGGCTACACCTTC. Protein product: CASSQVAGQGYGYTF. The V gene is TRBV4-1, the J gene TRBJ1-2; 8 positions agree with TRBD1. Losses at the gene ends were 1 base for V and 4 bases for J; bases not matched to a gene: 5. Germline V gives CDR1 MGHRA, CDR2 YSYEKL. The CDR3 totals 15 residues.

The chain employs TRBV11-3 and TRBJ2-2; D is unresolved. Trimming took off 3 bases at V and 8 bases at J, with 7 bases between the two ends. The CDR3 sequence is 12 residues long. Germline V gives CDR1 SGHNT, CDR2 YENEEA. CDR3 in amino acids: CASSFVRGELFF. In nucleotides, the CDR3 is TGTGCCAGCAGCTTCGTTAGAGGGGAGCTGTTTTTT.

This chain links TRBV5-6 with TRBJ2-3; D is perhaps TRBD2 (5 bases). The CDR3 spans 16 residues. V lost 4 bases and J 2 bases, leaving 17 bases between the germline ends. From germline, CDR1 is SGHDT and CDR2 YYEEEE. CDR3 region: CASSPGEIRNTDTQYF. The CDR3 DNA sequence: TGTGCCAGCAGCCCCGGGGAGATCAGGAACACAGATACGCAGTATTTT.

The V gene is TRBV5-4, the J gene TRBJ2-4; TRBD1 agrees at 10 bases. V gave up 3 bases and J gave up 8 bases; unmatched junction bases: 8. The CDR3 is 15 amino acids. Germline V CDR1 and CDR2: SGHNT, YYREEE (reference sequence). This chain's CDR3 is CASSSDRGRLDIQYF. The DNA for the CDR3 is TGTGCCAGCAGCTCCGACAGGGGGCGCTTGGACATTCAGTACTTC.

J is TRBJ1-3 and V is TRBV19; tentative D call: TRBD1 (5 bases). The CDR3 spans 16 residues. The germline gives CDR1 LNHDA, CDR2 SQIVND (reference sequence). V was shortened by 3 bases and J by 4 bases, with 16 bases between the two germline ends. This CDR3 reads CASSIQGGSEGNTIYF. The CDR3 DNA reads TGTGCCAGTAGTATCCAGGGTGGGTCGGAAGGAAACACCATATATTTT.

The CDR3 nucleotides read TGTGCCAGCTCACAGGGGATGAACACTGAAGCTTTCTTT. The encoded protein is CASSQGMNTEAFF. This chain links TRBV18 with TRBJ1-1, with D tentatively TRBD1 (5 bases). V was cut by 4 bases and J by 0 bases, with 6 bases left in between. The CDR3 length is 13 residues. Germline V gene lookup returns CDR1 KGHSH and CDR2 LQKENI.

The CDR3 protein is CATCSDSEQYF. CDR3 nucleotide sequence: TGTGCCACCTGTTCCGACAGCGAGCAGTACTTC. The V and J genes are TRBV10-3 and TRBJ2-7; D may be TRBD1 (5 bases). The germline V gene encodes CDR1 ENHRY and CDR2 SYGVKD. The CDR3 contains 11 residues. Trimming took 10 bases from V and 6 from J, leaving 13 bases between them.